This T cell receptor (beta chain) was captured by sequencing in a study of STAT5B mutations in CD4+ large granular lymphocyte leukemia (dated by TCRdb to 2021 to 2024). For the study in its entirety: Among the healthy controls, the CDR3 'QG' motif was associated with a particular HLA allele. The TCRbeta repertoires of CD4+ T-cell large granular lymphocyte leukemia patients were compared with the TCRbeta repertoires of healthy blood donors. The purity of purified fractions was confirmed by flow cytometry on FACSCanto II or FACSVerse to exceed 95% among lymphocytes. Results and caveats for the whole study, not just this receptor: The data were not HLA-matched, and the higher clonality in CD4+ T-LGLL than in CD8+ T-LGLL could be due to the relatively small sample size. TRBV06-family usage was enriched among the top patient clones (8/27) compared with healthy controls (2/35). Main leukemic clonotypes were private to each patient, although 20% to 25% of the main leukemic clonotypes were found at low frequency in the non-leukemic repertoires of other patients. Greater clonality appeared to be present in CD4-sorted patient repertoires than in healthy CD4+ repertoires, and the difference was retained after the putative leukemic clones were removed.

About this clone itself: Its antigen target is currently unknown. Base qualities are not recorded, but no much larger clone differs from it by a single base.

The immunoSEQ assay at survey resolution was used to sequence TCRbeta rearrangements from genomic DNA. The authors processed their data as follows. In the TCR sequencing data, the lowest productive clonotype frequency that could be detected was 2.59 x 10-5. Only productive TCRbeta rearrangements, meaning sequences that were complete and in-frame, were kept for the analyses. Clonality for each sample was calculated as Simpson clonality in the immunoSEQ Analyzer version 3.0. Based on frequency, clones were grouped as very rare, small, medium, large (1-20%) or hyperexpanded (>20%). Generation probabilities were estimated with OLGA 1.2.3, V-gene circos plots were made with VDJtools, specificities were looked up in VDJdb, and CDR3 motifs were identified with GLIPH. The source is immuneACCESS, and TCRdb retained only in-frame sequences with V and J called. Part of the clones is not carried over; for the studies checked, unresolved V genes explain less than half of this, and the remainder is unexplained. V, J and clone size are taken as reported in that table, and D and trimming were inferred from the DNA itself. The sample contains around 43,000 clones, around 85% of them found a single time. The biggest ten clones account for 2.6% of the sample.

The healthy control group was made up of around 40 blood donors, and the Finnish Red Cross blood service supplied their buffy coats. All TCR-sequenced material derived from peripheral blood: patient blood samples and healthy donor buffy coats. Peripheral blood mononuclear cells were isolated by Ficoll-Hypaque gradient centrifugation. Magnetic purification was used to isolate CD4+ cells from the buffy coats of the healthy controls. Genomic DNA was extracted using the Gentra Puregene Cell and Tissue kit, and a Qubit 2.0 fluorometer was used to quantify it. Including the terminal cysteine and phenylalanine, the CDR3 comprises 16 residues. Just the 48-base CDR3 DNA is kept, in frame starting at base 1. The junction carries 19 bases between V and J, which are trimmed by 0 bases and 5 bases respectively. The germline V gene (reference sequence) supplies CDR1 GTSNPN and CDR2 SVGIG.

Material: CD4+ T cells from blood buffy coats. The sequence joins TRBV30 to TRBJ1-1; a tentative D match to TRBD1 spans 5 bases. This receptor was taken from a human donor in good health. The nucleotide sequence reads as follows: TGTGCCTGGAGTGTATGGTCCGCTGGGGGAGTTACTGAAGCTTTCTTT. Protein translation: CAWSVWSAGGVTEAFF.